One sample yielded the 17 T cell receptor beta chains listed below, sequenced in a study of shared clonotypes between healthy human individuals. CD45RO-negative, CCR7-positively selected cells formed the naive CD8 fraction, excluding terminally differentiated effector memory CD45RA+ cells. Measured with immunoSEQ multiplex PCR; TCRdb has only the in-frame clones, and not every one. Among 800,000 or so clones listed, around 96% were seen once. The sample comprised naive CD8+ T cells sorted from blood. These TCRs come from a man younger than 45 in good health.

V is TRBV4-1 and J is TRBJ2-7; perhaps TRBD2 as D (5 bases). Trimming removed 1 base from V and 3 bases from J, with 7 bases in between. This CDR3 is 13 amino acids long. Germline CDR1 MGHRA, CDR2 YSYEKL. CDR3 sequence reads: CASSQVGDYEQYF. CDR3 nucleotide sequence: TGCGCCAGCAGCCAAGTCGGGGACTACGAGCAGTACTTC.

V gene TRBV4-1 combines with J gene TRBJ2-7; TRBD1 matches at 10 bases. The CDR3 consists of 14 residues. V was pared by 4 bases and J by 1 base, with 1 base of the junction left unmatched. In germline, CDR1 is MGHRA, CDR2 YSYEKL. The CDR3 DNA follows: TGCGCCAGCAGCCGGACAGGGGGTTCCTACGAGCAGTACTTC. Translation gives CASSRTGGSYEQYF.

The chain employs TRBV1 and TRBJ1-5. TRBV1 represents a pseudogene. The CDR3 runs 14 residues. CDR3 DNA sequence: TGCACCAGCAGCCACCAACCTCCCGGACAGCCCCAGCATTTT. Amino acids: CTSSHQPPGQPQHF.

This clone has just a few counts. The CDR3 sequence is CASSSYEGSRDGELFF. The CDR3 DNA is TGTGCCAGCAGCTCCTACGAGGGCTCTCGGGACGGGGAGCTGTTTTTT. The V call is TRBV5-4, the J call TRBJ2-2; D possibly corresponds to TRBD2 (5 bases). V was shortened by 3 bases and J by 7 bases, with 19 bases between the two germline ends. The CDR3 extends over 16 amino acids. Looked up from germline, CDR1 is SGHNT and CDR2 is YYREEE (reference sequence).

Worth noting for this clone: Other DNA sequences in the same sample also yield this CDR3. The chain has TRBV27 and TRBJ2-7; 8 bases line up with TRBD1. Germline assignment: CDR1 MNHEY and CDR2 SMNVEV (reference sequence). The CDR3 extends over 14 amino acids. V dropped 3 bases and J dropped 4; count of bases not matched to a gene: 5. CDR3 amino acids: CASSFGQGVYEQYF. The DNA of the CDR3 is TGTGCCAGCAGTTTCGGACAGGGTGTTTACGAGCAGTACTTC.

The chain links TRBV5-5 to TRBJ2-2; D remains unclear. The V end was cut by 2 bases, the J end by 5 bases, with 16 bases between. Germline V CDR1 and CDR2: SGHKS, YYEKEE (reference sequence). CDR3 size: 16 residues. In DNA form, the CDR3 reads TGTGCCAGCAGCTTTCTGACCCCTGAGAGGACCGGGGAGCTGTTTTTT. Its translation is CASSFLTPERTGELFF.

CDR3 protein: CASSPSGATEAFF. In DNA, the CDR3 is TGTGCCAGCAGTCCCTCGGGGGCCACTGAAGCTTTCTTT. The V call is TRBV6-5, the J call TRBJ1-1; maybe TRBD1 (6 bases). This CDR3 is 13 amino acids long. The germline CDR1 and CDR2 sequences are MNHEY and SVGAGI. Trimming cost V 5 bases and J 4 bases, with 11 bases left between them.

This clone was counted a single time. V gene TRBV6-5 combines with J gene TRBJ1-1, with D possibly being TRBD1 (5 bases). Trimming stripped 5 bases from V and 1 base from J, with 11 bases between. CDR3 length equals 14 residues. Germline CDR1 is MNHEY and CDR2 is SVGAGI. The CDR3 nucleotides are TGTGCCAGCAGTCGGGACGGTTGGAACACTGAAGCTTTCTTT. It encodes CASSRDGWNTEAFF.

V gene TRBV27 combines with J gene TRBJ2-7; D unresolved. The germline V gene has CDR1 MNHEY and CDR2 SMNVEV (reference sequence). This CDR3 has 14 amino acids. The ends were cut back, 5 bases at V and 2 bases at J, with 13 bases in the middle. The CDR3 DNA reads as TGTGCCAGCAGTCTCGGGTCGCTTACCTACGAGCAGTACTTC. Translation gives CASSLGSLTYEQYF.

In nucleotides, the CDR3 is TGTGCCACCAGCAGGTCTAGCGGGAGACTACGGAATGAGCAGTTCTTC. Translated, it gives CATSRSSGRLRNEQFF. This chain connects TRBV15 to TRBJ2-1; 10 bases align to TRBD2. CDR3 length: 16 residues. V shed 3 bases, J shed 7 bases, and the junction held 9 bases outside the gene matches. The germline CDR1 and CDR2 sequences are LNHNV and YYDKDF (reference sequence). Complete variable domain (other parts from reference TRBV15 and TRBJ2-1): DAMVIQNPRYQVTQFGKPVTLSCSQTLNHNVMYWYQQKSSQAPKLLFHYYDKDFNNEADTPDNFQSRRPNTSFCFLDIRSPGLGDTAMYLCATSRSSGRLRNEQFFGPGTRLTVL.

This chain links TRBV27 with TRBJ1-3; D is ambiguous. This CDR3 region has 13 residues. Trimming stripped 9 bases from V and 4 bases from J, with 13 bases between. Germline-derived CDR1 and CDR2 are MNHEY and SMNVEV (reference sequence). The CDR3 nucleotides read TGTGCCAGACCACAGATATCCGGAAACACCATATATTTT. Its protein product is CARPQISGNTIYF.

This sequence joins TRBV18 and TRBJ1-4; D is uncertain. The CDR3 sequence is 17 residues long. Germline values: CDR1 KGHSH, CDR2 LQKENI. V lost 3 bases and J 2 bases, leaving 16 bases between the germline ends. The CDR3 coding sequence is TGTGCCAGCTCACCGTGGATTATTGGGAAGACTAATGAAAAACTGTTTTTT. Its translation: CASSPWIIGKTNEKLFF.

The V call is TRBV10-2, the J call TRBJ2-1; 7 nucleotides align to TRBD2. Looked up from germline, CDR1 is WSHSY and CDR2 is SAAADI. J gave up 2 bases and V 5 bases, and 6 bases lay outside the gene matches. This CDR3 comprises 15 residues. The CDR3 loop is CASSSSGNTYNEQFF. CDR3 DNA: TGCGCCAGCAGTTCAAGCGGGAATACCTACAATGAGCAGTTCTTC.

The chain carries TRBV29-1 and TRBJ1-3; tentatively, D is TRBD1 (5 bases). The CDR3 covers 16 residues. V was shortened by 4 bases and J by 0 bases, with 16 bases between the two germline ends. The germline CDR1 and CDR2 sequences are SQVTM and ANQGSEA. For the CDR3, the DNA is TGCAGCGTTGCTTCCTGGGGGTCAGTCTCTGGAAACACCATATATTTT. Translating it yields CSVASWGSVSGNTIYF.

This clone has at least ten counts. V and J are TRBV5-1 and TRBJ1-5; D may be TRBD1 (6 bases). Germline CDR1 reads SGHRS; CDR2 reads YFSETQ. The CDR3 totals 13 residues. V lost 3 bases and J lost 5, with 9 bases in between. DNA of the CDR3: TGCGCCAGCAGCTGGGAGGGGGATCAGCCCCAGCATTTT. It translates to CASSWEGDQPQHF.

The chain is built from TRBV29-1 and TRBJ2-6; 7 bases line up with TRBD1. The V segment lost 5 bases and the J segment 0 bases; nucleotides outside the gene matches: 7. CDR3 size: 16 residues. The germline V gene has CDR1 SQVTM and CDR2 ANQGSEA. The CDR3 nucleotides are TGCAGCGTTTGGGACAGCTTTAGCTCTGGGGCCAACGTCCTGACTTTC. This sequence encodes CSVWDSFSSGANVLTF.

The chain employs TRBV21-1 and TRBJ2-7; the tabulated D call, TRBD2, remains unverified against the DNA. TRBV21-1 is a recognized pseudogene. The CDR3 has 15 residues. CDR3 loop: CASSKLVLPSYEQYF. CDR3 bases: TGTGCCAGCAGCAAACTAGTTTTACCCTCCTACGAGCAGTACTTC.